This T cell receptor (beta chain) was observed in a study of blood T cell repertoires in COVID-19. From germline, CDR1 is SEHNR and CDR2 FQNEAQ (reference sequence). This CDR3 comprises 17 residues. The V and J ends lost 7 bases and 0 bases, in that order; junction bases with no gene match: 12. This clone occurred a few times. Source study methods: Amplification from reference gene primers served as the basis for estimated nucleated cell counts. The data were produced by immunoSEQ multiplex PCR, yet TCRdb's version contains in-frame clones alone and is incomplete. V and J calls and clone size are copied from that table; D and trimming were computed from the DNA. The table includes approximately 250,000 clones, roughly 90% detected once.

Sequencing was carried out using peripheral blood. The V call is TRBV7-9, the J call TRBJ2-3; 8 bases align to TRBD2. This TCR was recovered from a man aged 25 to 40 with active or convalescent COVID-19. The CDR3 bases are TGTGCCAGCAAGGTCACAAAGCGGGGGCCGAGCACAGATACGCAGTATTTT. Translation: CASKVTKRGPSTDTQYF.